This T cell receptor beta chain was sequenced during a study of shared clonotypes between healthy human individuals. Per germline, CDR1 SGHRS and CDR2 YFSETQ. Trimming pared 4 bases from V and 5 bases from J, leaving 20 bases between. This CDR3 region has 16 residues. Profiled with immunoSEQ multiplex PCR; TCRdb holds only in-frame clones, not every one. The sample yields under 1,900,000 clones, approximately 98.5% seen once. The origin of this receptor is a man aged 25 to 45 in good health. Sample: naive CD4+ T cells sorted from blood. The subset denotes: CD45RA+ positively selected. V is TRBV5-1 and J is TRBJ2-3; D might be TRBD2 (6 bases). The CDR3 here is CASSHRWDFGLDTQYF. Written as DNA, the CDR3 is TGCGCCAGCAGCCATCGATGGGACTTCGGGCTAGATACGCAGTATTTT.